This T cell receptor beta chain was captured by sequencing in a study of shared clonotypes between healthy human individuals. Details on this clone: Its antigen is still unknown. Other DNA sequences of this sample code for an identical CDR3.

Study-level findings and limits: Relative to memory subsets, naive subsets generally showed larger estimated richness.

Investigators divided CD4+ cells into CD45RA+ naive and CD45RA-negative memory subsets. CDR3 length equals 14 residues. Germline V gene sequence: CDR1 SGHTA, CDR2 FQGNSA. Trimming took 3 bases from V and 2 from J, leaving 11 bases between them. Sorted-subset replicate PCRs used around 0.2 ug DNA, 25,000 to 30,000 T cell genomes. Original methodology: ImmunoSEQ yielded junction-only sequences lacking quality scores, so filtering differed. Only in-frame clones appear in the TCRdb table, and some are missing; sequencing was by immunoSEQ multiplex PCR. The DNA was the basis for D and trimming; V, J and clone size are from that table. The sample consists of about 1 million clones, around 76% of them appearing once.

The TCR was taken from a man between 18 and 35 years old in good health. Sequenced sample: memory CD4+ T cells sorted from blood. The subset is: CD45RA-negative fraction. The V call is TRBV7-2, the J call TRBJ2-7; a possible D gene is TRBD1 (5 bases). Here the CDR3 reads CASSFGGRAYEQYF. In DNA, the CDR3 is TGTGCCAGCAGCTTTGGTGGCAGGGCCTACGAGCAGTACTTC.